These 18 T cell receptor beta chains share one sample of origin, sequenced in a study of cytomegalovirus exposure and HLA in healthy donors. Primers included in the PCR were 60 Vbeta and 13 Jbeta primers. Clones were sequenced by immunoSEQ multiplex PCR, and TCRdb holds only the in-frame ones, with some missing. This table holds roughly 130,000 clones, around three quarters found once. The sample consisted of PBMCs. These TCRs come from a man aged 25 to 40 in good health and CMV-seronegative.

The rearrangement uses TRBV7-2 and TRBJ2-7; 8 bases are a match to TRBD1. CDR3 size: 15 residues. V trimming: 5 bases; J trimming: 3 bases; junction bases outside the gene matches: 9. Germline V gives CDR1 SGHTA, CDR2 FQGNSA. The CDR3 loop reads CASSRADRGGYEQYF. Written as DNA, the CDR3 is TGTGCCAGCAGCCGCGCCGACAGGGGAGGCTACGAGCAGTACTTC.

This sequence joins TRBV30 and TRBJ2-7; 8 nucleotides line up with TRBD2. The CDR3 consists of 15 residues. Germline values: CDR1 GTSNPN, CDR2 SVGIG (reference sequence). V lost 0 bases to trimming and J lost 6 bases; unmatched junction nucleotides: 10. As DNA, the CDR3 is TGTGCCTGGAGTGTACTCGGGGGGGGAAAGGGCGAGCAGTACTTC. It translates to CAWSVLGGGKGEQYF.

The chain carries TRBV28 and TRBJ2-6, with D maybe TRBD2 (6 bases). Germline CDR1 is MDHEN and CDR2 is SYDVKM. Trimming removed 1 base from V and 0 bases from J, with 13 bases in between. This CDR3 is built from 18 residues. CDR3 in DNA: TGTGCCAGCAGTTTATTGCATGCGGGGAGCTCTGGGGCCAACGTCCTGACTTTC. Protein sequence: CASSLLHAGSSGANVLTF.

The genes are TRBV5-5 and TRBJ2-5; 8 bases fit TRBD1. Germline CDR1 SGHKS, CDR2 YYEKEE (reference sequence). The CDR3 totals 13 residues. The V segment lost 3 bases and the J segment 5 bases; nucleotides outside the gene matches: 3. CDR3 protein: CASSWTGKETQYF. In DNA, the CDR3 is TGTGCCAGCAGCTGGACAGGGAAGGAGACCCAGTACTTC.

This rearrangement joins TRBV27 to TRBJ2-6; D is unresolved. This CDR3 is 15 amino acids long. Trimming removed 3 bases at V and 0 bases at J, with 6 bases between. Germline CDR1 and CDR2: MNHEY and SMNVEV (reference sequence). In DNA form, the CDR3 reads TGTGCCAGCAGTTTTCTATCCTCTGGGGCCAACGTCCTGACTTTC. Translated: CASSFLSSGANVLTF.

The rearrangement joins TRBV28 to TRBJ2-7; 10 bases agree with TRBD1. CDR1 is MDHEN and CDR2 is SYDVKM in the germline V gene. This CDR3 contains 14 residues. With 8 bases clipped from V and 7 bases from J, the junction kept 11 bases outside the gene matches. The CDR3 DNA reads TGTGCCAGCCATCCTCGAGGGACAGGGGAAGAGCAGTACTTC. It specifies CASHPRGTGEEQYF.

A word on this clone: One junction end does not reproduce the germline sequence, and a read error may be involved. The chain combines TRBV4-1 with TRBJ1-5; D is possibly TRBD1 (5 bases). There are 17 residues in the CDR3. Germline V gene lookup returns CDR1 MGHRA and CDR2 YSYEKL. CDR3 region: CASSQDGHSGGTQPQNF. In nucleotides, the CDR3 is TGCGCCAGCAGCCAAGATGGTCACTCGGGGGGGACTCAGCCCCAGAATTTT.

The chain combines TRBV21-1 with TRBJ1-2. TRBV21-1 is flagged as a pseudogene. The CDR3 has 14 residues. The CDR3 bases are TGTGCCAGCGGATTGCTGACTTGGAGCTATGGCTACACCTTC. This translates into CASGLLTWSYGYTF.

Written as DNA, the CDR3 is TGCAGCGTTGACGGGGGAGGCTACACCTTC. This codes for CSVDGGGYTF. The rearrangement uses TRBV29-1 and TRBJ1-2, with TRBD1 as a possible D gene (5 bases). The CDR3 runs to 10 residues. Germline assignment: CDR1 SQVTM and CDR2 ANQGSEA. With 3 bases removed from V and 8 bases from J, the gap between germline ends came to 7 bases.

The V and J genes are TRBV29-1 and TRBJ2-6, with a tentative D call TRBD2 (6 bases). The CDR3 is made up of 14 amino acids. V was pared by 7 bases and J by 4 bases, with 14 bases between. Germline CDR1 SQVTM, CDR2 ANQGSEA. DNA for the CDR3: TGCAGCGCCGCGGGACTCCCCGGGGCCAACGTCCTGACTTTC. Protein sequence: CSAAGLPGANVLTF.

The rearrangement joins TRBV27 to TRBJ2-7; the match to TRBD2 covers 11 bases. Losses at the gene ends were 2 bases for V and 5 bases for J; bases not matched to a gene: 11. CDR1 is MNHEY, CDR2 SMNVEV, per germline (reference sequence). The CDR3 extends over 17 amino acids. The DNA for the CDR3 is TGTGCCAGCAGTTTAGATTGGGAGACTAGCGGGATCCACGAGCAGTACTTC. This encodes CASSLDWETSGIHEQYF.

In its sample, this clone was seen once. The chain carries TRBV28 and TRBJ2-7; the D gene is possibly TRBD2 (5 bases). V was shortened by 2 bases and J by 2 bases, with 10 bases between the two germline ends. This CDR3 comprises 14 residues. The germline V gene encodes CDR1 MDHEN and CDR2 SYDVKM. The CDR3: CASSLHGLAYEQYF. The CDR3 nucleotides read TGTGCCAGCAGTTTACACGGACTGGCCTACGAGCAGTACTTC.

The rearrangement links TRBV5-4 to TRBJ2-3; possibly TRBD2 for D (5 bases). Trimming left V 3 bases short and J 6 bases short, with 14 bases between. Germline lookup yields CDR1 SGHNT and CDR2 YYREEE (reference sequence). CDR3 length: 14 amino acids. The CDR3 loop reads CASSWGVAEDTQYF. In DNA, the CDR3 is TGTGCCAGCAGCTGGGGAGTAGCTGAGGATACGCAGTATTTT.

V usage is TRBV10-1 and J usage is TRBJ1-4; D remains ambiguous. Germline-derived CDR1 and CDR2 are WNHNN and SYGVQD (reference sequence). This CDR3 is built from 13 residues. Trimming took 6 bases from V and 0 from J, leaving 5 bases between them. CDR3 in DNA: TGCGCCAGCAGCGCGGCAACTAATGAAAAACTGTTTTTT. Residues: CASSAATNEKLFF.

The chain couples TRBV10-1 to TRBJ2-1; 8 bases are shared with TRBD2. Unmatched junction bases numbered 2, after V lost 5 bases and J lost 5 bases. Germline CDR1 and CDR2: WNHNN and SYGVQD (reference sequence). This CDR3 region has 13 residues. The CDR3 loop reads CASSLGLDNEQFF. Here the CDR3 DNA reads TGCGCCAGCAGTCTGGGACTAGACAATGAGCAGTTCTTC.

The rearrangement uses TRBV27 and TRBJ2-7; 8 bases agree with TRBD1. V lost 5 bases to trimming and J lost 6 bases; unmatched junction nucleotides: 6. The CDR3 totals 13 residues. Germline V lookup: CDR1 MNHEY, CDR2 SMNVEV (reference sequence). The CDR3 DNA sequence: TGTGCCAGCAGTCTCGGGACAGGCAGCGAGCAGTACTTC. Translating it yields CASSLGTGSEQYF.

The rearrangement links TRBV5-8 to TRBJ2-3, with a possible D match to TRBD1 (6 bases). Trimming took 7 bases from V and 0 from J, leaving 27 bases between them. Per the germline V gene, CDR1 is SGHTS and CDR2 is YDEGEE. This CDR3 region has 19 residues. The CDR3 loop reads CASDPGQTLPGTSTDTQYF. In nucleotides, the CDR3 is TGTGCCAGCGACCCAGGACAGACTCTACCCGGAACTAGCACAGATACGCAGTATTTT.

The J gene is TRBJ2-6, the V gene TRBV29-1; 7 positions agree with TRBD1. With 1 base clipped from V and 3 bases from J, the junction kept 0 bases outside the gene matches. CDR1 SQVTM and CDR2 ANQGSEA come from the germline V gene. CDR3 length: 14 amino acids. CDR3 amino acids: CSVEAGGGANVLTF. CDR3 coding DNA: TGCAGCGTTGAAGCAGGGGGTGGGGCCAACGTCCTGACTTTC.